One sample yielded the 18 T cell receptor beta chains listed below, sequenced in a study of blood T cell repertoires in COVID-19. Measured with immunoSEQ multiplex PCR; TCRdb has only the in-frame clones, and not every one. The repertoire includes 250,000 to 300,000 clones, around 85% of them detected once, and about 5.1% sits in the top ten. Material for sequencing was peripheral blood. These receptors came from a man between 50 and 59 years old with active or convalescent COVID-19.

The chain uses TRBV28 and TRBJ2-1; D is possibly TRBD2 (8 bases). Trimming pared 6 bases from V and 6 bases from J, leaving 21 bases between. The CDR3 runs to 16 residues. CDR1 MDHEN and CDR2 SYDVKM come from the germline V gene. The CDR3: CASRDRGGTDSNEQFF. The CDR3 DNA follows: TGTGCCAGCAGGGACCGCGGGGGGACAGACAGCAATGAGCAGTTCTTC.

This chain connects TRBV5-1 to TRBJ1-1, with 7 bases lining up with TRBD1. Germline CDR1 is SGHRS and CDR2 is YFSETQ. V trimming: 0 bases; J trimming: 4 bases; junction bases outside the gene matches: 3. This CDR3 is built from 14 residues. CDR3 bases: TGCGCCAGCAGCTTGGATGCAGGGGGCACTGAAGCTTTCTTT. Encoded protein: CASSLDAGGTEAFF. Together with reference TRBV5-1 and TRBJ1-1, the CDR3 gives the full variable domain: KAGVTQTPRYLIKTRGQQVTLSCSPISGHRSVSWYQQTPGQGLQFLFEYFSETQRNKGNFPGRFSGRQFSNSRSEMNVSTLELGDSALYLCASSLDAGGTEAFFGQGTRLTVV.

The chain is built from TRBV3-1 (or the pseudogene TRBV3-2) and TRBJ2-7; D is ambiguous. V dropped 4 bases and J dropped 1 base, with 14 bases sitting between them. From germline, CDR1 is LGHDT and CDR2 YNNKEL (reference sequence). The CDR3 is 15 amino acids. This CDR3 is CASSPTLTYSYEQYF. The DNA for the CDR3 is TGTGCCAGCAGCCCAACCCTTACTTATTCCTACGAGCAGTACTTC.

The rearrangement joins TRBV6-5 to TRBJ2-7, with 8 bases aligning to TRBD1. With V trimmed by 6 bases and J by 5 bases, 6 bases remained unmatched. The CDR3 is 13 amino acids. The germline V gene encodes CDR1 MNHEY and CDR2 SVGAGI. DNA for the CDR3: TGTGCCAGCAGAAGGACAGGGCAGCACGAGCAGTACTTC. The encoded protein is CASRRTGQHEQYF.

CDR3: CASSASRNAQETQYF. CDR3 nucleotides: TGCGCCAGCAGTGCCTCCAGGAATGCGCAAGAGACCCAGTACTTC. The V gene is TRBV10-2, the J gene TRBJ2-5; D gene uncertain. This CDR3 has 15 amino acids. The V end was cut by 4 bases, the J end by 2 bases, with 14 bases between. Germline values: CDR1 WSHSY, CDR2 SAAADI.

The V and J genes are TRBV30 and TRBJ2-3, with D perhaps matching TRBD1 (5 bases). The CDR3 runs to 13 residues. The germline V gene encodes CDR1 GTSNPN and CDR2 SVGIG (reference sequence). V shed 1 base and J shed 4 bases, with 9 bases lying between them. CDR3 amino acids: CAWSARGSDTQYF. For the CDR3, the DNA is TGTGCCTGGAGTGCAAGGGGTTCAGATACGCAGTATTTT.

The V gene is TRBV25-1, the J gene TRBJ1-2, with D uncertain. V gave up 6 bases and J gave up 5 bases, with 16 bases separating them. The length of the CDR3 is 14 residues. Germline V gene data show CDR1 as MGHDK and CDR2 as SYGVNS. As DNA, the CDR3 is TGTGCCAGCAGCCCGTTGGGAGCCGAGTATGGCTACACCTTC. The encoded protein is CASSPLGAEYGYTF.

The chain employs TRBV7-2 and TRBJ1-4; TRBD1 is a possible D gene (6 bases). Germline CDR1 SGHTA, CDR2 FQGNSA. The CDR3 is made up of 16 amino acids. Between the trimmed V and J ends, which lost 0 bases and 0 bases, there was a span of 8 bases. Here the CDR3 reads CASSLARGTTNEKLFF. CDR3 coding DNA: TGTGCCAGCAGCTTAGCCAGGGGAACAACTAATGAAAAACTGTTTTTT.

The gene calls are TRBV7-8 and TRBJ2-7; maybe TRBD1 (6 bases). V was clipped by 4 bases and J by 0 bases, with 13 bases between them. This CDR3 has 15 amino acids. From germline, CDR1 is SGHVS and CDR2 FQNEAQ. CDR3 sequence reads: CASSSGQGGSYEQYF. CDR3 coding DNA: TGTGCCAGCAGCTCCGGACAAGGGGGCTCCTACGAGCAGTACTTC.

The chain recombines TRBV6-5 with TRBJ1-1; 7 nucleotides align to TRBD1. The germline gives CDR1 MNHEY, CDR2 SVGAGI. V lost 2 bases to trimming and J lost 8 bases; unmatched junction nucleotides: 2. The CDR3 spans 12 residues. CDR3 sequence: CASSYRGQEAFF. DNA of the CDR3: TGTGCCAGCAGTTACAGGGGACAGGAAGCTTTCTTT.

This chain joins TRBV6-1 and TRBJ2-7, with D possibly TRBD2 on 5 matching bases. V was shortened by 0 bases and J by 5 bases, with 8 bases between the two germline ends. The germline V gene has CDR1 MNHNS and CDR2 SASEGT. CDR3 length: 13 residues. The CDR3 is CASSEAGGHEQYF. The CDR3 nucleotides read TGTGCCAGCAGTGAAGCAGGAGGACACGAGCAGTACTTC.

The gene calls are TRBV4-3 and TRBJ1-6, with D possibly being TRBD1 (5 bases). Trimming pared 5 bases from V and 9 bases from J, leaving 17 bases between. CDR3 length: 15 amino acids. Germline loops: CDR1 LGHNA, CDR2 YSLEER. CDR3 DNA sequence: TGCGCCAGCAGCACCGGGGACGGAGGGTTTTCACCCCTCCACTTT. It translates to CASSTGDGGFSPLHF.

V usage is TRBV20-1 and J usage is TRBJ1-2, with D possibly TRBD1 on 5 matching bases. CDR3 length: 14 residues. Trimming cost V 3 bases and J 3 bases, with 14 bases left between them. CDR1 DFQATT and CDR2 SNEGSKA come from the germline V gene (reference sequence). The CDR3 DNA reads TGCAGTGCTAGTAGGGCAGGGCGTTACTATGGCTACACCTTC. Translation: CSASRAGRYYGYTF.

This chain joins TRBV5-5 and TRBJ2-1, with 10 bases identical to TRBD2. The CDR3 covers 14 residues. The junction had 11 bases not matched to a gene; V was cut back by 5 bases and J by 12 bases. The germline gives CDR1 SGHKS, CDR2 YYEKEE (reference sequence). DNA of the CDR3: TGTGCCAGCAGTCAGTCTAGCGGGAGAACTGCGCAGTTCTTC. It codes for CASSQSSGRTAQFF.

The chain has TRBV10-1 and TRBJ2-7; 13 positions agree with TRBD2. J was trimmed by 1 base and V by 5 bases; bases with no gene match: 11. Germline V gene sequence: CDR1 WNHNN, CDR2 SYGVQD (reference sequence). The CDR3 spans 18 residues. The CDR3 coding sequence is TGCGCCAGCAGTCCCGGCCACACTAGCGGGAGGGTGTCCTACGAGCAGTACTTC. Encoded protein: CASSPGHTSGRVSYEQYF.

V and J are TRBV5-1 and TRBJ2-5; 8 nucleotides line up with TRBD2. This CDR3 contains 15 residues. V shed 4 bases, J shed 4 bases, and the junction held 9 bases outside the gene matches. Germline CDR1 reads SGHRS; CDR2 reads YFSETQ. CDR3 in amino acids: CASSVSGRGGETQYF. For the CDR3, the DNA is TGCGCCAGCAGCGTAAGCGGGAGAGGGGGAGAGACCCAGTACTTC. Full variable domain (rest looked up from reference TRBV5-1 and TRBJ2-5): KAGVTQTPRYLIKTRGQQVTLSCSPISGHRSVSWYQQTPGQGLQFLFEYFSETQRNKGNFPGRFSGRQFSNSRSEMNVSTLELGDSALYLCASSVSGRGGETQYFGPGTRLLVL.

This chain joins TRBV7-3 and TRBJ2-2, with TRBD2 as a possible D gene (6 bases). The CDR3 contains 14 residues. CDR1 and CDR2 from the germline V gene are SGHTA and FQGTGA. Trimming cost V 2 bases and J 4 bases, with 8 bases left between them. This chain's CDR3 is CASSLGGATGELFF. DNA for the CDR3: TGTGCCAGCAGCTTAGGCGGGGCCACCGGGGAGCTGTTTTTT.

The chain has TRBV28 and TRBJ2-7; 9 bases line up with TRBD1. J lost 3 bases, V lost 5 bases, and 8 bases had no gene match. The CDR3 extends over 15 amino acids. Germline lookup yields CDR1 MDHEN and CDR2 SYDVKM. The CDR3 DNA reads TGTGCCAGCAGTATACAGGGGGCGACAAGCTACGAGCAGTACTTC. It is translated as CASSIQGATSYEQYF.